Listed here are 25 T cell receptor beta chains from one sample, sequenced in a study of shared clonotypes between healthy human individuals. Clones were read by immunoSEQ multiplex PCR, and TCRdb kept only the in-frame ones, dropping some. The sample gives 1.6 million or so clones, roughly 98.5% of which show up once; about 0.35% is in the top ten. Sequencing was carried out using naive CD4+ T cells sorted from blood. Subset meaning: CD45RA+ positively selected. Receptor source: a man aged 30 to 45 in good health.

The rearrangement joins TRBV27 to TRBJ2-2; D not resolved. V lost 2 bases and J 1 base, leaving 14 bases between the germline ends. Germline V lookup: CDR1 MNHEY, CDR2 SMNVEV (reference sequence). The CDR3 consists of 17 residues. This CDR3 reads CASSLATTSMNTGELFF. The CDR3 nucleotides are TGTGCCAGCAGTTTAGCGACAACGTCAATGAACACCGGGGAGCTGTTTTTT.

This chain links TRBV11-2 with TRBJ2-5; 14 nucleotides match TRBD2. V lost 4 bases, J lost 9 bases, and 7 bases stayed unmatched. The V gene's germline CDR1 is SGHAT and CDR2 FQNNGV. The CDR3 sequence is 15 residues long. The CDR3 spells CASSSGTSGSRAQYF. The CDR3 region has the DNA TGTGCCAGCAGCTCCGGGACTAGCGGGAGCCGTGCCCAGTACTTC. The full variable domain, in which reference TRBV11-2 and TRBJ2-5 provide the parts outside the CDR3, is EAGVAQSPRYKIIEKRQSVAFWCNPISGHATLYWYQQILGQGPKLLIQFQNNGVVDDSQLPKDRFSAERLKGVDSTLKIQPAKLEDSAVYLCASSSGTSGSRAQYFGPGTRLLVL.

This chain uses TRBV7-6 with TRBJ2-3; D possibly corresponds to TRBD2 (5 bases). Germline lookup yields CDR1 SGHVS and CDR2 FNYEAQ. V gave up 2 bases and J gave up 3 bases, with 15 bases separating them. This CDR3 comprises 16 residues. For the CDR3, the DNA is TGTGCCAGCAGCTTATTGTCCGGGGTTAGTACAGATACGCAGTATTTT. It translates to CASSLLSGVSTDTQYF. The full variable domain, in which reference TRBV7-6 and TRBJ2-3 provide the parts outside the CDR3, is GAGVSQSPRYKVTKRGQDVALRCDPISGHVSLYWYRQALGQGPEFLTYFNYEAQQDKSGLPNDRFSAERPEGSISTLTIQRTEQRDSAMYRCASSLLSGVSTDTQYFGPGTRLTVL.

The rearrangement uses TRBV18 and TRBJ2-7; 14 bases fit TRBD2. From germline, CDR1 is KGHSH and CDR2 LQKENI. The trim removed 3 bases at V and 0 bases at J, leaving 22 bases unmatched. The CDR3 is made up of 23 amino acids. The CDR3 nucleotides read TGTGCCAGCTCACCTACCCACTCGACTAGCGGGAGGGCCGGGTTCTCAAGCTCCTACGAGCAGTACTTC. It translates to CASSPTHSTSGRAGFSSSYEQYF.

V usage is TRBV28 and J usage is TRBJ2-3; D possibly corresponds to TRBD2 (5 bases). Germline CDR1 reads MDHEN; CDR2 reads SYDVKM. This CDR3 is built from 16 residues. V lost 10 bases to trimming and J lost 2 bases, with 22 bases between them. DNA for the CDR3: TGTGCCACCATTCGGGTGCCTAGCTCGAACACAGATACGCAGTATTTT. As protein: CATIRVPSSNTDTQYF.

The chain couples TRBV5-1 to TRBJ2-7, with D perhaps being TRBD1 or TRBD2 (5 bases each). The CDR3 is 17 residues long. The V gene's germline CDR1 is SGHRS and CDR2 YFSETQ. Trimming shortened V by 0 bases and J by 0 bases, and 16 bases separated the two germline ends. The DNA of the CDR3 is TGCGCCAGCAGCTTGGCTCGGGGCCCGCTCAGCTCCTACGAGCAGTACTTC. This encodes CASSLARGPLSSYEQYF.

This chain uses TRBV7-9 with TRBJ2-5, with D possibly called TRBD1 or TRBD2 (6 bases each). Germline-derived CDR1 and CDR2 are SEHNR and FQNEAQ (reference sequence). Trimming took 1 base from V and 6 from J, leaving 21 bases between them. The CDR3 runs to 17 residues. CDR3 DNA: TGTGCCAGCAGCTTAGAGGGGGAGTCTAGGGGGGCGAAGACCCAGTACTTC. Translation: CASSLEGESRGAKTQYF.

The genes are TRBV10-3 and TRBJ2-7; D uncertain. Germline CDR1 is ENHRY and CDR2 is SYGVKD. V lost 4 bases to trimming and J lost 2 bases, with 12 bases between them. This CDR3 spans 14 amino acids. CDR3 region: CAISGSLAPYEQYF. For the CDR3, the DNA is TGTGCCATCAGTGGGTCTCTGGCCCCCTACGAGCAGTACTTC.

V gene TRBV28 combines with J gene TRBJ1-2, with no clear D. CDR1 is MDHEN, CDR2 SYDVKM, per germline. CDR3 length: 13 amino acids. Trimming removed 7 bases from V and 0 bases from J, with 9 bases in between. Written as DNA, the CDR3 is TGTGCCAGCACGGAGGTAGCTAACTATGGCTACACCTTC. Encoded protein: CASTEVANYGYTF.

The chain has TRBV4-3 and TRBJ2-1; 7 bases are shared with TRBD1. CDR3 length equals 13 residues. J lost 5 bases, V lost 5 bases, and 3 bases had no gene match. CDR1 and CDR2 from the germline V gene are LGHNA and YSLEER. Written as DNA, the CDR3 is TGCGCCAGCAGCGAAGGGGGCGACAATGAGCAGTTCTTC. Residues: CASSEGGDNEQFF.

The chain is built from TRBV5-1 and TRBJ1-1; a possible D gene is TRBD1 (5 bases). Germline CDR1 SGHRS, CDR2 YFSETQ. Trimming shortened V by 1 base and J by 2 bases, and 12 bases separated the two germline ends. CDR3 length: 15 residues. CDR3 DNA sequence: TGCGCCAGCAGCTTGCTTGCGCGGACAAACACTGAAGCTTTCTTT. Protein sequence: CASSLLARTNTEAFF. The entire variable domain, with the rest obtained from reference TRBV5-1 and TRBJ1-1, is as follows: KAGVTQTPRYLIKTRGQQVTLSCSPISGHRSVSWYQQTPGQGLQFLFEYFSETQRNKGNFPGRFSGRQFSNSRSEMNVSTLELGDSALYLCASSLLARTNTEAFFGQGTRLTVV.

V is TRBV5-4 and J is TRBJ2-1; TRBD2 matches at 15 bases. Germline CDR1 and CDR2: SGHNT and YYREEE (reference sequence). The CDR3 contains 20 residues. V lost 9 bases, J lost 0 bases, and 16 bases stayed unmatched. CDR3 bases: TGTGCCACCTTAAAACAACCGGGACTAGCGGGAGGAACCTCCTACAATGAGCAGTTCTTC. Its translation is CATLKQPGLAGGTSYNEQFF.

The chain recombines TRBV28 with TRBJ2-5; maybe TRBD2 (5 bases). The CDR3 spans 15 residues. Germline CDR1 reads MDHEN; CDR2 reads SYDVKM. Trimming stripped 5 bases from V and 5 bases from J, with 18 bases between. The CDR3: CASSTDPRSGETQYF. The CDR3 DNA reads TGTGCCAGCAGTACGGACCCCAGGTCGGGGGAGACCCAGTACTTC.

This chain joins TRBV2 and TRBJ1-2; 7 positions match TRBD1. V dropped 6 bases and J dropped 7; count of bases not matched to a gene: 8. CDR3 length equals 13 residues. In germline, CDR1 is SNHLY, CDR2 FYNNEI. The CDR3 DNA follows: TGTGCCAGCAGAGATACGGGACAGTTTGGCTACACCTTC. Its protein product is CASRDTGQFGYTF.

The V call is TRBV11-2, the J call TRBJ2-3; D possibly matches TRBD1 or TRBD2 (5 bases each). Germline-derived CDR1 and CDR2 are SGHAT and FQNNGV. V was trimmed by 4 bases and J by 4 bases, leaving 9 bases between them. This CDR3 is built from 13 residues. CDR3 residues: CASSSGPSDTQYF. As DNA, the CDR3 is TGTGCCAGCAGCTCGGGACCGTCAGATACGCAGTATTTT.

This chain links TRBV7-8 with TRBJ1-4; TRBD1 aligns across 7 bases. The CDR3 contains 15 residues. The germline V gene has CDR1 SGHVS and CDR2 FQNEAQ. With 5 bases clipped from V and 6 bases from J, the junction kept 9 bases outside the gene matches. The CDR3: CASSPRQGTDEKLFF. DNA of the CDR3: TGTGCCAGCAGCCCTAGGCAAGGGACAGATGAAAAACTGTTTTTT.

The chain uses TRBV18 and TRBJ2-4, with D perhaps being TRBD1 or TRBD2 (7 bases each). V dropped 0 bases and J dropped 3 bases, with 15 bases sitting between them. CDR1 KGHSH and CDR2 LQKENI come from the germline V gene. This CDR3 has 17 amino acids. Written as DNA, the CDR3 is TGTGCCAGCTCACCACCGGGAGGGGGCACTTACAAAAACATTCAGTACTTC. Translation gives CASSPPGGGTYKNIQYF. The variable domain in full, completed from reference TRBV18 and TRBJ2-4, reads NAGVMQNPRHLVRRRGQEARLRCSPMKGHSHVYWYRQLPEEGLKFMVYLQKENIIDESGMPKERFSAEFPKEGPSILRIQQVVRGDSAAYFCASSPPGGGTYKNIQYFGAGTRLSVL.

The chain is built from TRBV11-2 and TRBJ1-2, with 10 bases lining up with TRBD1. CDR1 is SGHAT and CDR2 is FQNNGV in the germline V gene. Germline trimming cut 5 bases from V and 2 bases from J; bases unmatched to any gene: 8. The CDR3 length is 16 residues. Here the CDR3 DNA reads TGTGCCAGCAGCCGAGTGGGACAGGGGATCAACTATGGCTACACCTTC. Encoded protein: CASSRVGQGINYGYTF. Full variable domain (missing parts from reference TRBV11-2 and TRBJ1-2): EAGVAQSPRYKIIEKRQSVAFWCNPISGHATLYWYQQILGQGPKLLIQFQNNGVVDDSQLPKDRFSAERLKGVDSTLKIQPAKLEDSAVYLCASSRVGQGINYGYTFGSGTRLTVV.

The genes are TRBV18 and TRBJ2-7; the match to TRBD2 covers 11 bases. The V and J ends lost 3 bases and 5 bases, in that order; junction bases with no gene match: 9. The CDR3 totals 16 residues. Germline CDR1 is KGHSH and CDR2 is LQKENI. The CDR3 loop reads CASSPTGLAANHEQYF. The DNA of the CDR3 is TGTGCCAGCTCACCTACGGGACTAGCGGCGAACCACGAGCAGTACTTC.

Here the CDR3 DNA reads TGTGCCAGCAGCCTCGTCCACCAAGAGACCCAGTACTTC. It specifies CASSLVHQETQYF. The rearrangement joins TRBV7-3 to TRBJ2-5; the D is unclear. The CDR3 is 13 residues long. V was cut by 5 bases and J by 0 bases, with 7 bases left in between. CDR1 SGHTA and CDR2 FQGTGA come from the germline V gene.

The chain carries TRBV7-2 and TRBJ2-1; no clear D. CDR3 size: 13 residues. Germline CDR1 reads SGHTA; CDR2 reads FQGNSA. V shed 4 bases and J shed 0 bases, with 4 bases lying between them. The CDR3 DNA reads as TGTGCCAGCAGCTCCCGCTCCTACAATGAGCAGTTCTTC. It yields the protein CASSSRSYNEQFF.

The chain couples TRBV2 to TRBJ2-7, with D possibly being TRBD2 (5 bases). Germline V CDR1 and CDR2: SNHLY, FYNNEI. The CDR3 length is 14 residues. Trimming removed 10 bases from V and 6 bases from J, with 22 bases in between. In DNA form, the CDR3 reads TGTGCCATCTTCACTTGGCAGGAGGAAGGCGAGCAGTACTTC. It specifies CAIFTWQEEGEQYF.

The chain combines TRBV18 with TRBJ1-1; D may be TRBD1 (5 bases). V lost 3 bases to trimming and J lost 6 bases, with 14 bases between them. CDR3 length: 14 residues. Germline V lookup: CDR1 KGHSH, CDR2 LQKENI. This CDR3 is CASSPQLGVPEAFF. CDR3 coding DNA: TGTGCCAGCTCACCCCAATTAGGGGTCCCTGAAGCTTTCTTT.

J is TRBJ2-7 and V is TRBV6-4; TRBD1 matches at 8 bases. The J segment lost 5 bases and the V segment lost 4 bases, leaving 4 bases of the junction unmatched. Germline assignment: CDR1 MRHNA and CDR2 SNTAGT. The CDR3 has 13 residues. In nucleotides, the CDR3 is TGTGCCAGCAGTGTCAGGACAGGGCACGAGCAGTACTTC. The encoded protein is CASSVRTGHEQYF.

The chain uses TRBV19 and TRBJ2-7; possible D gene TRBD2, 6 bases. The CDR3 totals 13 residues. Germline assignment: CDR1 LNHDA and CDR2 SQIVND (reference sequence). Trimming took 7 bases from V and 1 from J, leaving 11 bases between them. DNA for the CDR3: TGTGCCAGTAACGTGGGGGGATCCTACGAGCAGTACTTC. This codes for CASNVGGSYEQYF.